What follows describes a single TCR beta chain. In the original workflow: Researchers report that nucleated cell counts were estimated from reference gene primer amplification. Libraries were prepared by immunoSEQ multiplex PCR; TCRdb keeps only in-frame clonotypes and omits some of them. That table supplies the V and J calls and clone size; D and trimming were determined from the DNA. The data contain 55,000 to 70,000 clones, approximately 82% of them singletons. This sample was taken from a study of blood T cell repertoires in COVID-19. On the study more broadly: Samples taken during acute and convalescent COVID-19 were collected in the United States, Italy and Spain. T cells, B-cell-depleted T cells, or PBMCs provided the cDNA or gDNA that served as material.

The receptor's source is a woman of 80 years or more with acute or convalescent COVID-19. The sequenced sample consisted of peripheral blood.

CDR3 loop: CASSLKPIEAFF. As DNA, the CDR3 is TGTGCCAGCAGTTTAAAGCCAATTGAAGCTTTCTTT. V is TRBV28 and J is TRBJ1-1; D unresolved. CDR1 is MDHEN and CDR2 is SYDVKM in the germline V gene. The CDR3 contains 12 residues. With 2 bases removed from V and 7 bases from J, the gap between germline ends came to 8 bases.